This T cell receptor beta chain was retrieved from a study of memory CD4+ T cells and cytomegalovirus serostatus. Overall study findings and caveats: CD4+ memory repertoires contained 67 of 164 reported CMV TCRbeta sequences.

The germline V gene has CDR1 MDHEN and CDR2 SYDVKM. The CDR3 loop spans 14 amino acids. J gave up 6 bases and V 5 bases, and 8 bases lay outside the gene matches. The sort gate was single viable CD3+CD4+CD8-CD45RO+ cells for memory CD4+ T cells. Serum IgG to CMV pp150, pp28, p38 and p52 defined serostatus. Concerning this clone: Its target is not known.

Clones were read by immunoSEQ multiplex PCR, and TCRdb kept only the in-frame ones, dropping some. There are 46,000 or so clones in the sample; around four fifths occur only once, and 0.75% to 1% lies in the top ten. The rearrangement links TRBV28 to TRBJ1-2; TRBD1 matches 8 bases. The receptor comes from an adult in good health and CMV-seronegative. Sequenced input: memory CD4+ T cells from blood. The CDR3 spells CASSLRTGRNGYTF. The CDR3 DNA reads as TGTGCCAGCAGTCTGCGGACAGGGAGGAATGGCTACACCTTC.